The present entry profiles one TCR beta chain with its context. Its antigen is still unknown. Base qualities are missing; no much larger clone stands one base away. The collaborating institutions used their own protocols to collect whole blood in K2EDTA tubes. Collaborator samples were shipped for TCRbeta analysis as frozen whole blood, isolated PBMCs, or DNA extracted from either sample type. TCRbeta CDR3 regions were amplified from genomic DNA by means of the immunoSEQ Assay, a bias-controlled multiplex PCR. Per the original workflow: The number of nucleated cells in each sample was estimated from the amplification of reference gene primers within the assay. Sequence reads were collapsed and filtered to measure the absolute abundance of every unique TCRbeta CDR3 rearrangement. For each sample, productive Simpson clonality was calculated as the square root of Simpson's diversity index across productive rearrangements. Here the immuneACCESS table is served through TCRdb, limited to in-frame sequences with V and J called. Missing clones are a known gap in these copies; in checked studies unresolved V genes cover under half, and the rest lacks a known reason. V and J calls and clone size are those listed in that table; D and trimming were worked out from the DNA. The sample table holds roughly 120,000 clones, of which over 65% were seen once. Of the sample, 3.9% is held by the ten largest clones.

This sample was included in a study of blood T cell repertoires in COVID-19 (dated by TCRdb to 2018 to 2021). As for the study more broadly: Samples covering the acute and convalescent phases of COVID-19 were provided by collaborators in the United States, Italy and Spain. Deeply sampled blood TCRbeta repertoires from subjects exposed to, actively infected with, or recovered from COVID-19 were included in the dataset. The repertoires were released in a freely available public database meant as a resource for research on the immune response to SARS-CoV-2. Nearly every sample came with metadata listing a de-identified subject ID, COVID-19 status, age in years and sex. Samples were obtained from the ongoing ImmuneRACE study (first 160 participants) and from about 1,300 subjects provided by 6 global collaborators. The prospective study material was composed of cDNA or gDNA derived from T cells, B-cell-depleted T cells, or PBMCs. Where available, HLA class I and class II types were obtained from metadata supplied by the sample provider rather than from assay-based typing. Broad study findings and their caveats: Clinical and demographic metadata were provided uncurated, with the amount varying by source and participant.

Taken from cysteine to phenylalanine, the CDR3 has 15 residues. This entry keeps only the CDR3 DNA: 45 bases, framed from base 1. A distance of 19 bases separates the germline ends of V and J, which lose 4 bases and 6 bases respectively. The germline V gene (reference sequence) provides CDR1 LGHDT and CDR2 YNNKEL. The chain uses TRBV3-1 (or the pseudogene TRBV3-2) and TRBJ2-7; the best D guess is TRBD2, with 6 bases matching. This clonotype was sampled from a man aged 55 to 70 with acute or convalescent COVID-19. Sequencing was done on a sample of peripheral blood. The sequenced DNA: TGTGCCAGCAGCCTCTCCGGGAACACCGGGGGCGAGCAGTACTTC. Translated, this gives CASSLSGNTGGEQYF.